Below, 12 T cell receptor beta chains from the same sample are listed, as sequenced in a study of blood T cell repertoires in COVID-19 (dated by TCRdb to 2020 to 2021). Library preparation employed the immunoSEQ multiplex PCR assay. Drawn from immuneACCESS, this table holds only the in-frame rearrangements with V and J called that TCRdb kept. Clones are partly lost; checked studies trace under half to an unresolved V gene and leave the rest unexplained. In all, the sample holds about 300,000 clones, and about nine tenths of those were seen once. The ten largest clones take up roughly 4.5% of the sample. Sample: PBMCs or T cells enriched from blood (not recorded which). The origin of the receptors is a man in his thirties or forties who had recovered from COVID-19.

CDR3 amino acids: CSVGRDTQYF. In DNA form, the CDR3 reads TGCAGCGTTGGCAGAGATACGCAGTATTTT. The chain joins TRBV29-1 to TRBJ2-3, with D unclear. This CDR3 is 10 amino acids long. V lost 4 bases and J 5 bases, leaving 4 bases between the germline ends. Per the germline V gene, CDR1 is SQVTM and CDR2 is ANQGSEA.

The V gene is TRBV6-2 or TRBV6-3, the J gene TRBJ1-6; a weak D match, TRBD1 (6 bases). This CDR3 has 15 amino acids. The germline CDR1 and CDR2 sequences are MNHEY and SVGEGT. Trimming removed 4 bases at V and 10 bases at J, with 17 bases between. The DNA for the CDR3 is TGTGCCAGCAGTTCCGGGACACCGAGGGGCTCACCCCTCCACTTT. Its translation is CASSSGTPRGSPLHF.

The V call is TRBV5-1, the J call TRBJ2-3; 10 positions agree with TRBD2. The germline V gene encodes CDR1 SGHRS and CDR2 YFSETQ. J gave up 0 bases and V 3 bases, and 7 bases lay outside the gene matches. CDR3 size: 17 residues. Here the CDR3 reads CASSSRIAGGSTDTQYF. In DNA, the CDR3 is TGCGCCAGCAGCTCCCGCATAGCGGGGGGCAGCACAGATACGCAGTATTTT.

CDR3 protein: CASSSDRGRAYGYTF. The CDR3 region has the DNA TGTGCCAGCAGCTCTGACAGGGGGCGTGCCTATGGCTACACCTTC. J is TRBJ1-2 and V is TRBV7-9; the match to TRBD1 covers 10 bases. CDR3 size: 15 residues. Losses at the gene ends were 4 bases for V and 4 bases for J; bases not matched to a gene: 6. Per the germline V gene, CDR1 is SEHNR and CDR2 is FQNEAQ (reference sequence).

This clone was counted a single time. This chain uses TRBV11-2 with TRBJ1-5, with D possibly TRBD1 on 6 matching bases. Trimming cost V 1 base and J 2 bases, with 9 bases left between them. In germline, CDR1 is SGHAT, CDR2 FQNNGV. The CDR3 extends over 15 amino acids. The CDR3 nucleotides read TGTGCCAGCAGCTTAGGGACAGCTCGCAATCAGCCCCAGCATTTT. Encoded protein: CASSLGTARNQPQHF.

The chain carries TRBV20-1 and TRBJ2-5; 9 positions match TRBD2. J gave up 5 bases and V 3 bases, and 10 bases lay outside the gene matches. Germline V CDR1 and CDR2: DFQATT, SNEGSKA (reference sequence). The CDR3 has 15 residues. CDR3 loop: CSASSREGSRETQYF. The DNA of the CDR3 is TGCAGTGCTAGTTCGCGGGAGGGGTCGCGTGAGACCCAGTACTTC.

This chain connects TRBV4-1 to TRBJ2-3, with TRBD2 as a possible D gene (5 bases). Trimming removed 6 bases at V and 8 bases at J, with 18 bases between. The germline gives CDR1 MGHRA, CDR2 YSYEKL. CDR3 length: 14 amino acids. CDR3 sequence reads: CASRITGGRGTQYF. In DNA, the CDR3 is TGCGCCAGCAGAATTACCGGCGGCCGGGGTACGCAGTATTTT.

The chain is built from TRBV2 and TRBJ1-5; 8 bases map to TRBD1. The CDR3 consists of 15 residues. CDR1 and CDR2 (germline): SNHLY, FYNNEI. After removal of 2 bases from V and 6 bases from J, the junction contained 6 bases not matched to a gene. CDR3 DNA: TGTGCCAGCAGTGAAAGCAGGGGGCGCGGTCAGCCCCAGCATTTT. Encoded protein: CASSESRGRGQPQHF.

The genes are TRBV5-1 and TRBJ1-6; tentative D call: TRBD1 (5 bases). The length of the CDR3 is 17 residues. CDR1 is SGHRS, CDR2 YFSETQ, per germline. Between the trimmed V and J ends, which lost 0 bases and 4 bases, there was a span of 14 bases. As DNA, the CDR3 is TGCGCCAGCAGCTTGGAAACAGGAGGGGTTTATAATTCACCCCTCCACTTT. Encoded protein: CASSLETGGVYNSPLHF.

V gene TRBV5-4 combines with J gene TRBJ1-6; 9 positions match TRBD1. This CDR3 is built from 13 residues. The germline CDR1 and CDR2 sequences are SGHNT and YYREEE (reference sequence). With V trimmed by 9 bases and J by 14 bases, 12 bases remained unmatched. CDR3 DNA sequence: TGTGCCACCCGGAAGGACAGGGGTAGGTCCCTCCACTTT. As protein: CATRKDRGRSLHF.

The V gene is TRBV7-9, the J gene TRBJ2-3; TRBD1 is a possible D gene (6 bases). Germline V gene lookup returns CDR1 SEHNR and CDR2 FQNEAQ (reference sequence). The CDR3 is made up of 14 amino acids. Trimming removed 5 bases at V and 0 bases at J, with 9 bases between. The DNA of the CDR3 is TGTGCCAGCAGCGGGGGCCTCAGCACAGATACGCAGTATTTT. This sequence encodes CASSGGLSTDTQYF.

The gene calls are TRBV3-1 (or the pseudogene TRBV3-2) and TRBJ2-7; D unresolved. CDR1 and CDR2 from the germline V gene are LGHDT and YNNKEL (reference sequence). The CDR3 sequence is 15 residues long. Trimming shortened V by 1 base and J by 0 bases, and 10 bases separated the two germline ends. CDR3 DNA: TGTGCCAGCAGCCAAGTCCCTCACTACTCCTACGAGCAGTACTTC. It translates to CASSQVPHYSYEQYF.